These T cell receptor beta chains were read from a single sample in a study of human T cells and chemical hapten exposure. TCRdb reanalysed the RACE reads using MiXCR and keeps one entry per CDR3 protein. The sample includes some 80,000 distinct CDR3 sequences, roughly 10% of them seen just once. The material was whole blood, obtained in connection with sensitization to the hapten diphenylcyclopropenone (DPC). These receptors came from a woman in her 30s with alopecia areata. Some clones in this sample may be carry-over from other donors' samples. Each CDR3 is given with its conserved first and last residue. Each record gives: clone size, D gene, V gene, J gene, CDR3 DNA, CDR3 protein. D genes are given only for firm matches. Some rows have no size entry. The others give once, few or many, or a class for an expanded clone.

NA,TRBD1,TRBV29-1,TRBJ1-1,TGCAGCGTTGGACAGGGGGGACGTGAAGCTTTCTTT,CSVGQGGREAFF
many,NA,TRBV19,TRBJ2-3,TGTGCCAGTAGGGACTGGCCCACAGATACGCAGTATTTT,CASRDWPTDTQYF
NA,NA,TRBV29-1,TRBJ2-1,TGCAGCGTTGAGCTCCTAGTCGTACTGAATGAGCAGTTCTTC,CSVELLVVLNEQFF
many,NA,TRBV6-5,TRBJ2-2,TGTGCCAGCAGCCCTGGTCTGGGAGGCGCCACCGGGGAGCTGTTTTTT,CASSPGLGGATGELFF
NA,NA,TRBV5-1,TRBJ2-2,TGCGCCAGCAGCATCTCAGGGGACACCGGGGAGCTGTTTTTT,CASSISGDTGELFF
NA,TRBD2,TRBV4-2,TRBJ2-2,TGTGCCAGCAGCCAAGATCTAGCGGGGACTACGAACACCGGGGAGCTGTTTTTT,CASSQDLAGTTNTGELFF
many,TRBD1,TRBV10-2,TRBJ1-2,TGCGCCAGCAGTGAGACGACAGGGCCCCGGGCTGGGAACTATGGCTACACCTTC,CASSETTGPRAGNYGYTF
many,NA,TRBV7-2,TRBJ2-1,TGTGCCAGCAGCCAAACAGGGAGCTCCTACAATGAGCAGTTCTTC,CASSQTGSSYNEQFF
many,TRBD2,TRBV7-2,TRBJ2-3,TGTGCCAGCAGCTTCACCGGGACTAGACCGACAGATACGCAGTATTTT,CASSFTGTRPTDTQYF
many,NA,TRBV29-1,TRBJ2-5,TGCAGCGTTGACCTAGCTCGGGAGACCCAGTACTTC,CSVDLARETQYF
NA,TRBD1,TRBV6-5,TRBJ2-2,TGTGCCAGCGGGGAACAGGGGGCCTTCACCGGGGAGCTGTTTTTT,CASGEQGAFTGELFF
NA,NA,TRBV4-1,TRBJ2-7,TGCGCCAGCAGCCAAGCGCCAGGAGCTTACGAGCAGTACTTC,CASSQAPGAYEQYF
many,NA,TRBV11-2,TRBJ1-6,TGTGCCAGCAGCTTACGGCTTAATTCACCCCTCCACTTT,CASSLRLNSPLHF
few,NA,TRBV13,TRBJ2-3,TGTGCCAGCAGCTTAGGTGTTAGCCGCACAGATACGCAGTATTTT,CASSLGVSRTDTQYF
many,TRBD2,TRBV7-2,TRBJ2-1,TGTGCCAGCAGCTCGTGGGCGGCTAGCGGGAGAAGAAATAATGAGCAGTTCTTC,CASSSWAASGRRNNEQFF
many,NA,TRBV12-3/TRBV12-4,TRBJ2-7,TGTGCCAGCAGTTCCACTTCCTACGAGCAGTACTTC,CASSSTSYEQYF
NA,NA,TRBV14,TRBJ2-5,TGTGCCAGCAGCCACCAACAGCGTATCCCGGAGACCCAGTACTTC,CASSHQQRIPETQYF
many,NA,TRBV3-1,TRBJ2-5,TGTGCCAGCAGCCACTCCGGACTCCCAGAGACCCAGTACTTC,CASSHSGLPETQYF